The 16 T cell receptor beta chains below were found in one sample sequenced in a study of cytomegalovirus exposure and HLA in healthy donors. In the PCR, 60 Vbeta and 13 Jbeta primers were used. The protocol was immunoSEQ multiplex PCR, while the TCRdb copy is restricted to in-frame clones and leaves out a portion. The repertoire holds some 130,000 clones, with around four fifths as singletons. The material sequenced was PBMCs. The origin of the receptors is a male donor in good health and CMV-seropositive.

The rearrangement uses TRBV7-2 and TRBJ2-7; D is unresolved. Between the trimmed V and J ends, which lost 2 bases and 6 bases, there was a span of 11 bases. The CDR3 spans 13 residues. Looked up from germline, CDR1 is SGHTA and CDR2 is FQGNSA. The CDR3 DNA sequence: TGTGCCAGCAGCTTAAGTTGGGCATCCGAGCAGTACTTC. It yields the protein CASSLSWASEQYF.

In DNA, the CDR3 is TGTGCCAGCAGTTTATATTGGAGCTCTGGGGCCAACGTCCTGACTTTC. Protein sequence: CASSLYWSSGANVLTF. The chain links TRBV28 to TRBJ2-6, with D uncertain. This CDR3 region has 16 residues. Germline CDR1 MDHEN, CDR2 SYDVKM. Deletions cut 1 base from V and 0 bases from J, with 7 bases between.

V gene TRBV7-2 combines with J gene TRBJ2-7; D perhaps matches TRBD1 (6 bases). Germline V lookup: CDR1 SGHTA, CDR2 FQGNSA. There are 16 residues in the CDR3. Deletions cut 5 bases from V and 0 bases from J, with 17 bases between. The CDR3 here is CASSPVRGRSSYEQYF. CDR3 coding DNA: TGTGCCAGCAGCCCCGTCAGGGGACGAAGCTCCTACGAGCAGTACTTC.

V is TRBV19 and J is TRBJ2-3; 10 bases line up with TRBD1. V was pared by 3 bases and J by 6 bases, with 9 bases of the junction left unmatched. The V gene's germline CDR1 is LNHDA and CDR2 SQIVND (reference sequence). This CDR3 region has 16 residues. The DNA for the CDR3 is TGTGCCAGTAGTATCCCGACAGGGGGCAGGGTGGATACGCAGTATTTT. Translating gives CASSIPTGGRVDTQYF.

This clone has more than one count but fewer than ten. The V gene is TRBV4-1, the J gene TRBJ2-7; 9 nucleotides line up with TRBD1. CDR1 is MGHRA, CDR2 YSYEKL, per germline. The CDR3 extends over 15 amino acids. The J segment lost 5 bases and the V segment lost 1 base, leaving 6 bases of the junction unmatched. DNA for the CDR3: TGCGCCAGCAGCCAAGCCCCCACAGGGGGCAACGAGCAGTACTTC. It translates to CASSQAPTGGNEQYF.

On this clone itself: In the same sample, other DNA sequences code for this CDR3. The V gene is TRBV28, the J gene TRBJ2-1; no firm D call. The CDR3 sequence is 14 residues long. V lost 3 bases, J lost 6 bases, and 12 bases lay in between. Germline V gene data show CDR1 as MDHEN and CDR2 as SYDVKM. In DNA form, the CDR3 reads TGTGCCAGCAGTTTGCGGAGAGGATCCAATGAGCAGTTCTTC. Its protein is CASSLRRGSNEQFF.

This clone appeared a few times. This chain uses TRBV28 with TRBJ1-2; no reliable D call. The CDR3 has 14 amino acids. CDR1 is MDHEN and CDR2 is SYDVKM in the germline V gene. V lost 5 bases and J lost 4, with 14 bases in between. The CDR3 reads CASSPYRGSYGYTF. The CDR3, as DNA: TGTGCCAGCAGTCCTTACCGGGGTTCCTATGGCTACACCTTC.

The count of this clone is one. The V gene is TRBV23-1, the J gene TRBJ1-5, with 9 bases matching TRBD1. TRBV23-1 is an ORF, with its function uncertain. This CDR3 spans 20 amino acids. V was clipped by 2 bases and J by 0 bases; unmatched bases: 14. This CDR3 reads CASSQEGQGRRGYSNQPQHF. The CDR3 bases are TGCGCCAGCAGTCAAGAGGGACAGGGAAGGCGAGGGTATAGCAATCAGCCCCAGCATTTT.

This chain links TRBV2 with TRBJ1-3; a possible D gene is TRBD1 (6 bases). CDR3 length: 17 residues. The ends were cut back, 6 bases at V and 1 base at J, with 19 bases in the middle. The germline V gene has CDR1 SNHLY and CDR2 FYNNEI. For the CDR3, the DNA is TGTGCCAGCAGGCTGGGGGCGGCAGGGTTTTCTGGAAACACCATATATTTT. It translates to CASRLGAAGFSGNTIYF.

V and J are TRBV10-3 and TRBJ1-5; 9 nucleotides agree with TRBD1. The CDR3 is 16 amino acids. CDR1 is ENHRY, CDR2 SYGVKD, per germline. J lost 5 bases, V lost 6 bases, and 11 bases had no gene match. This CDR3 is CAISAWGQGEDQPQHF. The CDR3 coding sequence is TGTGCCATCAGCGCTTGGGGACAGGGCGAGGATCAGCCCCAGCATTTT.

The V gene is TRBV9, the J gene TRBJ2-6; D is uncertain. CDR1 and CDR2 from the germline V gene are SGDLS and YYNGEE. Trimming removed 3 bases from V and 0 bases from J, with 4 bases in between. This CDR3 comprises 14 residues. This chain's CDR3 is CASSANSGANVLTF. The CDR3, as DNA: TGTGCCAGCAGCGCCAACTCTGGGGCCAACGTCCTGACTTTC.

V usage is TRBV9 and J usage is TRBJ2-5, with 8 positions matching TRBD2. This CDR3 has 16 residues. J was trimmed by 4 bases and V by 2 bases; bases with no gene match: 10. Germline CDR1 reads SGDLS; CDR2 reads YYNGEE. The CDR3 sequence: CASSVNREGLGETQYF. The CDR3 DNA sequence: TGTGCCAGCAGCGTGAATCGGGAGGGCCTGGGAGAGACCCAGTACTTC.

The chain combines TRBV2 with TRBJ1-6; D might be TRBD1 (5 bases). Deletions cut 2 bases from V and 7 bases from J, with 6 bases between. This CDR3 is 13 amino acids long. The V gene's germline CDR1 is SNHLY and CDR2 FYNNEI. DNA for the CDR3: TGTGCCAGCAGTGAACAGGGAAATTCACCCCTCCACTTT. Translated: CASSEQGNSPLHF.

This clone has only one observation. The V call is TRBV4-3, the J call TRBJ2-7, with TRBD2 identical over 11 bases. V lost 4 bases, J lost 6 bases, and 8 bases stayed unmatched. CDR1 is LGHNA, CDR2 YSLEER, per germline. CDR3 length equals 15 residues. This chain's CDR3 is CASSLVSGRAGEQYF. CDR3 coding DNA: TGCGCCAGCAGCCTCGTTAGCGGGAGGGCCGGCGAGCAGTACTTC.

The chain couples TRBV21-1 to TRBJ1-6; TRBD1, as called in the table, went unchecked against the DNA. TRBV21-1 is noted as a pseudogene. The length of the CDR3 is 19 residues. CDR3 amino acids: CASSKGKDRGKTYNSPLHF. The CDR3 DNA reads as TGTGCCAGCAGCAAAGGTAAGGACAGGGGAAAAACCTATAATTCACCCCTCCACTTT.

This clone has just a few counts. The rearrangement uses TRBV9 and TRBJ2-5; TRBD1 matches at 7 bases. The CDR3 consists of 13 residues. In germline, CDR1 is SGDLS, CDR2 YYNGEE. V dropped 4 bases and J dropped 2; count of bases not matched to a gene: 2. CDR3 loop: CASSKGQQETQYF. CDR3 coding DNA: TGTGCCAGCAGCAAGGGACAGCAAGAGACCCAGTACTTC.